One sample yielded the 18 T cell receptor beta chains listed below, sequenced in a study of ipilimumab plus nivolumab after autologous stem cell transplantation (dated by TCRdb to the early 2020s). Library generation was performed with the immunoSEQ multiplex PCR assay. In TCRdb, the immuneACCESS table is reduced to in-frame sequences with V and J assigned. These tables do not hold every clone; where another copy was compared, an unresolved V gene accounts for under half, and the others remain unexplained. Across this sample there are tens of thousands of clones, with approximately 83% seen only once. The ten largest clones represent 2% to 2.5% of the sample. The material sequenced was PBMCs, taken in a trial of ipilimumab plus nivolumab as post-transplant consolidation. These receptor sequences come from a male donor with diffuse large B-cell lymphoma.

This clone has just a few counts. The CDR3 DNA sequence: TGTGCCAGCAGCTCGACAGGATCCGGGGAGCTGTTTTTT. As protein: CASSSTGSGELFF. The chain links TRBV11-2 to TRBJ2-2, with D maybe TRBD1 (6 bases). V shed 4 bases and J shed 6 bases, with 9 bases lying between them. CDR1 and CDR2 from the germline V gene are SGHAT and FQNNGV. The CDR3 contains 13 residues. The whole variable domain, remainder taken from reference TRBV11-2 and TRBJ2-2, is EAGVAQSPRYKIIEKRQSVAFWCNPISGHATLYWYQQILGQGPKLLIQFQNNGVVDDSQLPKDRFSAERLKGVDSTLKIQPAKLEDSAVYLCASSSTGSGELFFGEGSRLTVL.

This chain joins TRBV12-5 and TRBJ1-2; 8 bases map to TRBD1. Germline V gene data show CDR1 as LGHNT and CDR2 as FRNRAP. The CDR3 is 13 amino acids. Trimming cost V 3 bases and J 7 bases; bases outside gene matches: 4. CDR3 sequence (DNA): TGTGCTAGTGGTTTACAGGGGGTTCTTGGCTACACCTTC. Translating it yields CASGLQGVLGYTF.

The chain carries TRBV7-2 and TRBJ2-5, with D perhaps TRBD2 (6 bases). The end of the DNA aligns better with TRBJ2-7, so the J call may be wrong. CDR1 is SGHTA, CDR2 FQGNSA, per germline. This CDR3 contains 13 residues. CDR3 protein: CASNPGLIYEQYF. In nucleotides, the CDR3 is TGTGCCAGCAACCCGGGACTGATATACGAGCAGTACTTC.

This chain joins TRBV7-7 and TRBJ2-1, with D hard to call. CDR3 length: 13 amino acids. Germline-derived CDR1 and CDR2 are SSHAT and FNYEAQ (reference sequence). V lost 1 base and J lost 8, with 9 bases in between. CDR3 bases: TGTGCCAGCAGCTTAGGTCCGGACGATGAGCAGTTCTTC. The encoded protein is CASSLGPDDEQFF.

The chain employs TRBV6-6 and TRBJ1-5; 9 nucleotides match TRBD1. Germline V gives CDR1 MNHNY, CDR2 SVGAGI (reference sequence). This CDR3 is built from 15 residues. J lost 7 bases, V lost 0 bases, and 4 bases had no gene match. The CDR3 loop reads CASSYSDRGNQPQHF. Here the CDR3 DNA reads TGTGCCAGCAGTTACTCTGACAGGGGGAACCAGCCCCAGCATTTT.

The chain combines TRBV4-3 with TRBJ2-7, with D possibly TRBD1 on 6 matching bases. Germline CDR1 and CDR2: LGHNA and YSLEER. The CDR3 runs to 15 residues. The V and J ends lost 3 bases and 7 bases respectively, with 19 bases between them. The CDR3 DNA reads TGCGCCAGCAGCCACTCACAGGGCCTCCGGTGGGAGCAGTACTTC. The encoded protein is CASSHSQGLRWEQYF.

V usage is TRBV6-5 and J usage is TRBJ1-1, with D unclear. Germline CDR1 is MNHEY and CDR2 is SVGAGI. The V end lost 0 bases, the J end lost 5 bases, and 7 bases lay between the germline ends. There are 13 residues in the CDR3. The CDR3, as DNA: TGTGCCAGCAGTTACTCCGGATGGACTGAAGCTTTCTTT. Its translation: CASSYSGWTEAFF.

The gene calls are TRBV11-2 and TRBJ1-4; D is uncertain. The V gene's germline CDR1 is SGHAT and CDR2 FQNNGV. Trimming took 0 bases from V and 14 from J, leaving 10 bases between them. The CDR3 consists of 12 residues. CDR3 bases: TGTGCCAGCAGCTTAGAGAGACAAGTGCTGTTTTTT. Its protein product is CASSLERQVLFF.

The V and J genes are TRBV7-8 and TRBJ2-1; D possibly corresponds to TRBD2 (7 bases). Trimming removed 0 bases from V and 6 bases from J, with 12 bases in between. Germline V gives CDR1 SGHVS, CDR2 FQNEAQ. CDR3 length equals 15 residues. CDR3 coding DNA: TGTGCCAGCAGCTTAGCGGGGGGGGCTATCAATGAGCAGTTCTTC. It specifies CASSLAGGAINEQFF.

This clone was observed a handful of times. The V call is TRBV30, the J call TRBJ1-5; 10 bases fit TRBD1. The CDR3 spans 13 residues. Germline lookup yields CDR1 GTSNPN and CDR2 SVGIG (reference sequence). V lost 3 bases, J lost 4 bases, and 0 bases stayed unmatched. CDR3 bases: TGTGCCTGGAGGGGACAGGGGAATCAGCCCCAGCATTTT. Translating it yields CAWRGQGNQPQHF.

This clone showed up just a few times. The chain uses TRBV4-2 and TRBJ1-2, with unresolved D. V was shortened by 3 bases and J by 6 bases, with 11 bases between the two germline ends. The CDR3 has 13 residues. Germline CDR1 is LGHNA and CDR2 is YNFKEQ. This chain's CDR3 is CASSQGPGDGYTF. CDR3 nucleotide sequence: TGTGCCAGCAGCCAGGGCCCCGGGGATGGCTACACCTTC.

This chain joins TRBV6-1 and TRBJ2-2, with 7 bases identical to TRBD1. The CDR3 has 14 residues. With 7 bases clipped from V and 5 bases from J, the junction kept 7 bases outside the gene matches. Germline-derived CDR1 and CDR2 are MNHNS and SASEGT. CDR3 in amino acids: CASIWDRTTGELFF. The CDR3 coding sequence is TGTGCCAGCATATGGGACAGAACGACCGGGGAGCTGTTTTTT.

The V gene is TRBV29-1, the J gene TRBJ2-1; TRBD1 matches 9 bases. The CDR3 is made up of 13 amino acids. Per germline, CDR1 SQVTM and CDR2 ANQGSEA. V shed 6 bases, J shed 6 bases, and the junction held 6 bases outside the gene matches. The CDR3 bases are TGCAGCGTCGAGGACAGGGGTTTCAATGAGCAGTTCTTC. Translation: CSVEDRGFNEQFF.

The rearrangement uses TRBV5-1 and TRBJ1-3; D call uncertain. Germline V lookup: CDR1 SGHRS, CDR2 YFSETQ. V lost 4 bases and J lost 7, with 15 bases in between. This CDR3 spans 14 amino acids. CDR3 loop: CASSQDSPRNTIYF. CDR3 sequence (DNA): TGCGCCAGCAGCCAAGACTCCCCGCGGAACACCATATATTTT.

The chain combines TRBV30 with TRBJ2-7; TRBD1 is a possible D gene (5 bases). Germline lookup yields CDR1 GTSNPN and CDR2 SVGIG (reference sequence). Trimming shortened V by 1 base and J by 5 bases, and 12 bases separated the two germline ends. The CDR3 is 13 amino acids. The CDR3 nucleotides are TGTGCCTGGAGTGGGGGCGGAGCAAACGAGCAGTACTTC. The encoded protein is CAWSGGGANEQYF.

This clone was counted once. The chain uses TRBV6-5 and TRBJ2-7; 7 positions match TRBD2. The J segment lost 6 bases and the V segment lost 7 bases, leaving 12 bases of the junction unmatched. The germline V gene encodes CDR1 MNHEY and CDR2 SVGAGI. This CDR3 contains 14 residues. The CDR3, as DNA: TGTGCCAGCATCCAGAGCGGGACCCTAAGCGAGCAGTACTTC. Translation: CASIQSGTLSEQYF.

CDR3 amino acids: CASSEYHGGGAYEQYF. DNA for the CDR3: TGTGCCAGCAGTGAATATCATGGCGGGGGAGCCTACGAGCAGTACTTC. This chain links TRBV6-1 with TRBJ2-7; 7 bases are shared with TRBD2. Germline V lookup: CDR1 MNHNS, CDR2 SASEGT. V lost 2 bases, J lost 2 bases, and 9 bases stayed unmatched. The CDR3 spans 16 residues.

The chain carries TRBV21-1 and TRBJ1-4; the DNA was not used to check the table's D call, TRBD1. TRBV21-1 is listed as a pseudogene. This CDR3 region has 18 residues. CDR3: CASSKKRLRQGYNEKLFF. The CDR3 coding sequence is TGTGCCAGCAGCAAAAAAAGGCTTCGACAGGGTTACAATGAAAAACTGTTTTTT.